The clone carrying this T cell receptor beta chain was observed many times. The sample belongs to a study of T cells in Graves' hyperthyroidism and ophthalmopathy. V lost 1 base, J lost 6 bases, and 12 bases stayed unmatched. There are 18 residues in the CDR3. CDR1 is MDHEN and CDR2 is SYDVKM in the germline V gene. RNA transcripts were the template for amplifying TCR beta CDR3 regions. The HTBI primer set was used in a first-round RT-PCR of the TCR CDR3. TCRdb passed the multiplex PCR reads through MiXCR, listing each CDR3 protein once. This table holds about 560,000 distinct CDR3 sequences, approximately 14% found once.

The source material was blood. The clonotype comes from a woman aged 35 to 49 with Graves' hyperthyroidism. The chain joins TRBV28 to TRBJ2-1; 10 positions match TRBD2. The CDR3 spells CASSLLGSGRSSSNEQFF. The CDR3 coding sequence is TGTGCCAGCAGTTTATTGGGTAGCGGGAGGTCCTCTAGCAATGAGCAGTTCTTC.